The 28 T cell receptor beta chains in this list originate from one sample, sequenced in a study of monozygotic twins with inflammatory bowel disease. TCRdb reprocessed the 5' RACE reads and stores each CDR3 protein as one record, lacking DNA. The sample totals 300,000 to 400,000 distinct CDR3 sequences; its top ten clones hold approximately 2.8%. The sample taken for sequencing was blood. These receptors were collected from a human donor with ulcerative colitis or Crohn's disease, or a healthy co-twin of an affected twin (not recorded which).

The V and J genes are TRBV29-1 and TRBJ2-3; the TRBD1 assignment by TCRdb is unverifiable without DNA. There are 14 residues in the CDR3. Germline V gene data show CDR1 as SQVTM and CDR2 as ANQGSEA. CDR3 sequence reads: CSVSGTGAPDTQYF.

V is TRBV7-2 and J is TRBJ2-2; the D call of TRBD2 rests on TCRdb alone, since no DNA is present to check it. The germline CDR1 and CDR2 sequences are SGHTA and FQGNSA. This CDR3 contains 17 residues. The CDR3 loop reads CASSPRGDTVRAGELFF.

The chain joins TRBV20-1 to TRBJ2-4; TCRdb names TRBD1, which stays unverified in the absence of DNA. Germline assignment: CDR1 DFQATT and CDR2 SNEGSKA (reference sequence). This CDR3 is 15 amino acids long. The CDR3 protein is CSARSGSPRENIQYF.

The chain recombines TRBV7-2 with TRBJ1-5; the D gene TCRdb calls, TRBD1, cannot be checked with no DNA. The CDR3 length is 15 residues. CDR1 SGHTA and CDR2 FQGNSA come from the germline V gene. CDR3 amino acids: CASSLRGGGNQPQHF.

The rearrangement joins TRBV3-1 to TRBJ1-6; TCRdb's assignment of TRBD1 cannot be checked, as there is no DNA. Germline CDR1 and CDR2: LGHDT and YNNKEL (reference sequence). The CDR3 extends over 15 amino acids. The CDR3 sequence is CASSQLDRRVRALHF.

The J gene is TRBJ1-1, the V gene TRBV4-2. The CDR3 sequence is 14 residues long. The germline CDR1 and CDR2 sequences are LGHNA and YNFKEQ. This CDR3 reads CASSPDDGNTEAFF.

This rearrangement joins TRBV20-1 to TRBJ2-7. From germline, CDR1 is DFQATT and CDR2 SNEGSKA (reference sequence). The CDR3 is 14 residues long. CDR3 sequence: CSARGFEYSYEQYF.

The rearrangement uses TRBV7-2 and TRBJ2-5; TCRdb calls TRBD1, which cannot be checked without DNA. CDR3 size: 14 residues. Per germline, CDR1 SGHTA and CDR2 FQGNSA. CDR3 in amino acids: CASSLVRGRETQYF.

V and J are TRBV9 and TRBJ2-7; the D call from TCRdb, TRBD1, cannot be confirmed without DNA. The CDR3 has 13 amino acids. Germline-derived CDR1 and CDR2 are SGDLS and YYNGEE. CDR3 residues: CASSVGEGYEQYF. Full variable domain (missing parts from reference TRBV9 and TRBJ2-7): DSGVTQTPKHLITATGQRVTLRCSPRSGDLSVYWYQQSLDQGLQFLIQYYNGEERAKGNILERFSAQQFPDLHSELNLSSLELGDSALYFCASSVGEGYEQYFGPGTRLTVT.

The rearrangement joins TRBV5-3 to TRBJ2-3; the TCRdb call, TRBD2, lacks DNA for checking. TRBV5-3 is annotated as an ORF whose role is uncertain. This CDR3 contains 14 residues. The CDR3 sequence: CARGQTWSTDTQYF.

The chain couples TRBV18 to TRBJ2-2; TCRdb returns TRBD1, unconfirmable since there is no DNA. The CDR3 sequence is 18 residues long. Germline-derived CDR1 and CDR2 are KGHSH and LQKENI. The chain's CDR3 is CASRSGQRSHETTGELFF.

The rearrangement uses TRBV11-2 and TRBJ1-3. The germline V gene encodes CDR1 SGHAT and CDR2 FQNNGV. The CDR3 is made up of 15 amino acids. This chain's CDR3 is CASSFHSGSGNTIYF.

The chain employs TRBV7-9 and TRBJ2-7; TCRdb selects TRBD1, and the lack of DNA leaves this call unchecked. Germline V gene lookup returns CDR1 SEHNR and CDR2 FQNEAQ (reference sequence). The CDR3 is made up of 16 amino acids. CDR3 sequence: CASSLRSDIRTYEQYF.

The CDR3: CASSFGDRMASPLHF. The chain carries TRBV12-3 or TRBV12-4 and TRBJ1-6; TCRdb's D call of TRBD1 is untestable without DNA. The CDR3 extends over 15 amino acids.

The V gene is TRBV5-1, the J gene TRBJ1-5; absent DNA, TCRdb's TRBD1 call cannot be checked. The CDR3 has 14 residues. Germline CDR1 is SGHRS and CDR2 is YFSETQ. The CDR3 sequence: CASSLAGGPDLQHF. Full variable domain (rest looked up from reference TRBV5-1 and TRBJ1-5): KAGVTQTPRYLIKTRGQQVTLSCSPISGHRSVSWYQQTPGQGLQFLFEYFSETQRNKGNFPGRFSGRQFSNSRSEMNVSTLELGDSALYLCASSLAGGPDLQHFGDGTRLSIL.

V usage is TRBV5-1 and J usage is TRBJ2-7; checking the TCRdb D call of TRBD1 is not possible without DNA. The CDR3 is made up of 14 amino acids. Looked up from germline, CDR1 is SGHRS and CDR2 is YFSETQ. CDR3 protein: CASSPSRVPYEQYF.

The chain employs TRBV20-1 and TRBJ2-1; TCRdb outputs TRBD1, but without DNA this stays unchecked. Looked up from germline, CDR1 is DFQATT and CDR2 is SNEGSKA (reference sequence). The CDR3 spans 16 residues. CDR3 region: CSAIGSTSTRNNEQFF.

The J gene is TRBJ1-1, the V gene TRBV6-1. CDR1 is MNHNS, CDR2 SASEGT, per germline. This CDR3 is 15 amino acids long. The CDR3: CASRIDPLMNTEAFF.

The chain employs TRBV20-1 and TRBJ2-2; the D call from TCRdb, TRBD1, cannot be confirmed without DNA. Germline V gene sequence: CDR1 DFQATT, CDR2 SNEGSKA (reference sequence). The CDR3 runs 15 residues. CDR3 amino acids: CSARAGGAGTGELFF.

The chain has TRBV5-1 and TRBJ2-5. This CDR3 comprises 15 residues. CDR1 is SGHRS and CDR2 is YFSETQ in the germline V gene. This CDR3 is CASSLSHRRQETQYF. The full variable domain, rest sourced from reference TRBV5-1 and TRBJ2-5, is KAGVTQTPRYLIKTRGQQVTLSCSPISGHRSVSWYQQTPGQGLQFLFEYFSETQRNKGNFPGRFSGRQFSNSRSEMNVSTLELGDSALYLCASSLSHRRQETQYFGPGTRLLVL.

The chain recombines TRBV6-5 with TRBJ2-7; the D call of TRBD1 rests on TCRdb alone, since no DNA is present to check it. Germline V gene lookup returns CDR1 MNHEY and CDR2 SVGAGI. This CDR3 contains 14 residues. The CDR3 sequence is CASSYLGGGEEQYF.

This chain links TRBV5-4 with TRBJ2-3. The CDR3 is 14 residues long. CDR1 and CDR2 from the germline V gene are SGHNT and YYREEE (reference sequence). The chain's CDR3 is CASSLRLSTDTQYF.

The chain employs TRBV10-3 and TRBJ2-3; the D call from TCRdb, TRBD2, cannot be confirmed without DNA. Germline V gene lookup returns CDR1 ENHRY and CDR2 SYGVKD. CDR3 length: 16 amino acids. CDR3 region: CAIRDWTSGSTDTQYF.

The gene calls are TRBV19 and TRBJ2-1; TCRdb designates TRBD2, a call that cannot be tested without DNA. Germline assignment: CDR1 LNHDA and CDR2 SQIVND (reference sequence). The CDR3 totals 14 residues. The CDR3 reads CASRGSGGPKEQFF.

V gene TRBV5-1 combines with J gene TRBJ2-7. The CDR3 has 15 amino acids. Looked up from germline, CDR1 is SGHRS and CDR2 is YFSETQ. The CDR3 sequence is CASSSINRGSYEQYF.

The chain is built from TRBV4-2 and TRBJ2-1; TCRdb reports TRBD2, a call that lacks DNA to check it against. The CDR3 runs to 18 residues. Per germline, CDR1 LGHNA and CDR2 YNFKEQ. The chain's CDR3 is CASSQQLSLAGGMNEQFF.

The rearrangement uses TRBV5-1 and TRBJ1-6; TCRdb returns TRBD1, unconfirmable since there is no DNA. Germline CDR1 and CDR2: SGHRS and YFSETQ. The CDR3 sequence is 16 residues long. CDR3 sequence: CASSTAVDGGGSPLHF. Complete variable domain (other parts from reference TRBV5-1 and TRBJ1-6): KAGVTQTPRYLIKTRGQQVTLSCSPISGHRSVSWYQQTPGQGLQFLFEYFSETQRNKGNFPGRFSGRQFSNSRSEMNVSTLELGDSALYLCASSTAVDGGGSPLHFGNGTRLTVT.

The chain carries TRBV10-3 and TRBJ1-1; TCRdb reports TRBD1, a call that lacks DNA to check it against. The germline CDR1 and CDR2 sequences are ENHRY and SYGVKD. This CDR3 is 14 amino acids long. The CDR3 here is CAISGDRENTEAFF.